A selection of T cell receptor beta chains follows, all from one sample in a study of blood T cell repertoires in COVID-19. The data were produced by immunoSEQ multiplex PCR, yet TCRdb's version contains in-frame clones alone and is incomplete. The sample carries around 140,000 clones, 84% recorded once. Source material: peripheral blood. The receptors here all came from a man in his 60s with active or convalescent COVID-19. Each CDR3 is given without its conserved first and last residue.

ASSVALGAPSDEQF TRBV9 14
ASGFPGTEAF TRBV3-1/TRBV3-2 10
ASSLSEQF TRBV28 8
ASSISPGRGGGPNTGELF TRBV19 18
ASSRTSNSPLH TRBV6-5 11
ASSYTGQGVADGYT TRBV6-2/TRBV6-3 14
ASSLTRGLTEAF TRBV4-3 12
ASSQGGGTDTQY TRBV4-3 12
ASSLRGGSPFRMETQY TRBV3-1/TRBV3-2 16
ASSVGTGGYVGELF TRBV9 14
ASSRFTGITGELF TRBV7-8 13
ASRPFSGELF TRBV12-3/TRBV12-4 10
ASSLGYQGNTEAF TRBV11-3 13
ASSLSPGQGYEQY TRBV6-5 13
ASSLSVGGRDTQY TRBV28 13
ASSPDRGGIQY TRBV18 11
ASSLVGGQPQH TRBV7-9 11
ASSSGQGSYNEQF TRBV5-4 13
ASSLKTGSYNYGYT TRBV7-2 14
AISESLHTGELF TRBV10-3 12
ASSQDRGSSYEQY TRBV4-3 13
ASSELEGTDTQY TRBV18 12
ASTPGLAGVGEQF TRBV19 13
ASSRRRGEGLRGNTIY TRBV7-8 16
ASSLEGTGGPVYGYT TRBV7-2 15
ASSLGGGLQNEKLF TRBV5-4 14
SAARQGFNGYT TRBV29-1 11
ASRASGGGTWNEQF TRBV6-4 14
ASSVTSGGGADTQY TRBV19 14
ASSQDSNGQQFGYT TRBV4-3 14
ASSLVRRGLTDTQY TRBV7-9 14
ASSYGQGNSPLH TRBV6-5 12
ASSHGGRAGQY TRBV11-3 11
ASRISLSQNVF TRBV12-3/TRBV12-4 11
ASQDPEQWSDEAF TRBV5-1 13
ASSPITANTEAF TRBV7-8 12
ASSLRGQRMNTEAF TRBV7-2 14
ASKSAGSPLH TRBV5-1 10
ASTANSGANVLT TRBV28 12
SASDRFGDIQY TRBV20-1 11
ASSPLSGSEETQY TRBV18 13
ASSLDLGHYEQF TRBV11-2 12
ASSVDWTAMNTEAF TRBV9 14
ASSTGTGWVYGYT TRBV19 13
ASSLGGTDVFNYGYT TRBV27 15
ASSPRTRPQETQY TRBV11-2 13
ASSQGRGGTQY TRBV3-1/TRBV3-2 11
ASSYDNTDTQY TRBV6-6 11
ASSDGWAGSYNSPLH TRBV6-1 15
ASSSGTINRGELF TRBV6-6 13
ASSGRQGTNYGYT TRBV9 13
ATSRSIGETEAF TRBV15 12
ASSVRDREGHEQY TRBV11-3 13
ASSGPVARQETQY TRBV5-6 13
ASKLGLAGGYEQF TRBV19 13
SAWEYEQF TRBV29-1 8
ATTDSSVSNEQF TRBV24-1 12
ASSVDSGRYTGELF TRBV9 14